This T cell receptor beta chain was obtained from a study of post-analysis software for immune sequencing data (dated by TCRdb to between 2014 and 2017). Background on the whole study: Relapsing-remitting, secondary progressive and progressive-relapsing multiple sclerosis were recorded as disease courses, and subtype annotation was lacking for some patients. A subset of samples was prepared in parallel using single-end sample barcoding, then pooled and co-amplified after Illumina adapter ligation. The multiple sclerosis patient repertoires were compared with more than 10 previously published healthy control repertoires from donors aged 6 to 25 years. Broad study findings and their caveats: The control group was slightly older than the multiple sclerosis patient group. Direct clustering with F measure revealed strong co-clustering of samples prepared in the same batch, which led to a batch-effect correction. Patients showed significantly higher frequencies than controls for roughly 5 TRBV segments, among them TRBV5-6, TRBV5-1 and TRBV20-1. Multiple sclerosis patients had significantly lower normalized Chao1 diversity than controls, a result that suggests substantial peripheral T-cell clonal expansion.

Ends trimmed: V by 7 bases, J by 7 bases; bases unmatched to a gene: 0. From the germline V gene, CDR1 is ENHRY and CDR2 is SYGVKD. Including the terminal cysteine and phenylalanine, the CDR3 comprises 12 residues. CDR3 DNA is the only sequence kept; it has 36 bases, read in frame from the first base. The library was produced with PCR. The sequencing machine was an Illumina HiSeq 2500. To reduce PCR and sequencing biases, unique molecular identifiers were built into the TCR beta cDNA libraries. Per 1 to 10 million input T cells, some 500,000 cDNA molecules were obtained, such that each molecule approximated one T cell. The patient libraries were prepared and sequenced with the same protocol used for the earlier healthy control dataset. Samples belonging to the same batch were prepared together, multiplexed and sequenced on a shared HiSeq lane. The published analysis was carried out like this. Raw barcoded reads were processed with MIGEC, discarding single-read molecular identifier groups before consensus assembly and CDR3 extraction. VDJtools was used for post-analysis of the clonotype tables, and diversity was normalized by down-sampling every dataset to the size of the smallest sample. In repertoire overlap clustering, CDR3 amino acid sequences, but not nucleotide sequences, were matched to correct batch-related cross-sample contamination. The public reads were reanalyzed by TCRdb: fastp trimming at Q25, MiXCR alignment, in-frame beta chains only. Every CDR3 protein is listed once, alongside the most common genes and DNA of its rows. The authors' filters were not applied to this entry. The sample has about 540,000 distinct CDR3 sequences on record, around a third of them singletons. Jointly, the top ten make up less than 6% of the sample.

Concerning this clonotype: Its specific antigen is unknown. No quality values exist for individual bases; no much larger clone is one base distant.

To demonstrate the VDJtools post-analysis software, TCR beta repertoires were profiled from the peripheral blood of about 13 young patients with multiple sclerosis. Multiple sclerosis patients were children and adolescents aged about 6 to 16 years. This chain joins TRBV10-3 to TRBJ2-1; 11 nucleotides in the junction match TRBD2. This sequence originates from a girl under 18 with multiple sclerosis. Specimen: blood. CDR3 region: CAITSGGNEQFF. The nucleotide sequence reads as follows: TGTGCCATCACTAGCGGGGGGAATGAGCAGTTCTTC.